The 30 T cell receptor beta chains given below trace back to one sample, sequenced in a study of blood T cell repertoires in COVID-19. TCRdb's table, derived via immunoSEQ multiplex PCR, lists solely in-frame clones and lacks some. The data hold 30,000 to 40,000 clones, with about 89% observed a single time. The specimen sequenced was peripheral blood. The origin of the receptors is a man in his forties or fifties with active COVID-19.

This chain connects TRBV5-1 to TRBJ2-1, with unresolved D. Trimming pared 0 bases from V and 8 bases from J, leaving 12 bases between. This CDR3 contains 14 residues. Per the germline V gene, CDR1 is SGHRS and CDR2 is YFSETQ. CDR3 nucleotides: TGCGCCAGCAGCTTGGTACAAAGAGGCTATGAGCAGTTCTTC. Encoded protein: CASSLVQRGYEQFF.

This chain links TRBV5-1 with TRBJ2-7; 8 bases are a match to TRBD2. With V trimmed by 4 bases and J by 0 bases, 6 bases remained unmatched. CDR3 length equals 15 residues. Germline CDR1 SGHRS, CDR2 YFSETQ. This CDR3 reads CASSEGLVGSYEQYF. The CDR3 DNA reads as TGCGCCAGCAGCGAGGGACTAGTGGGCTCCTACGAGCAGTACTTC.

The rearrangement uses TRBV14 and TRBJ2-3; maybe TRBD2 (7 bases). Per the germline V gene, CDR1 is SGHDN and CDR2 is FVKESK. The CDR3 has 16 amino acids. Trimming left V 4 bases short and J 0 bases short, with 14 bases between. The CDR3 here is CASSRGGGRSTDTQYF. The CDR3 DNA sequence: TGTGCCAGCAGCCGGGGGGGCGGTCGAAGCACAGATACGCAGTATTTT.

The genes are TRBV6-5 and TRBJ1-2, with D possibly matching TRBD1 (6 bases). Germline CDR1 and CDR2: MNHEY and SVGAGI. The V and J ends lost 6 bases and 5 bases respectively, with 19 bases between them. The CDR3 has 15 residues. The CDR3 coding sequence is TGTGCCAGCAGCCCAGGGACGGCGCAGGGGTATGGCTACACCTTC. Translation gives CASSPGTAQGYGYTF.

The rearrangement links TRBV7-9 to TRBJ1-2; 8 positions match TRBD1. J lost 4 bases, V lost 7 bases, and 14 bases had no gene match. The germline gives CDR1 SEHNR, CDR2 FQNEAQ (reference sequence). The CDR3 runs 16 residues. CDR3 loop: CASTPRGQVMFYGYTF. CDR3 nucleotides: TGTGCCAGCACCCCCCGGGGACAGGTGATGTTCTATGGCTACACCTTC.

As DNA, the CDR3 is TGTGCCAGCAGCAGGAGGGGACTAGCGGAAACAGATACGCAGTATTTT. The encoded protein is CASSRRGLAETDTQYF. The chain couples TRBV11-2 to TRBJ2-3; TRBD2 matches at 11 bases. This CDR3 spans 16 amino acids. Trimming at V came to 5 bases and at J to 3 bases, leaving 7 bases not matched to a gene. The germline gives CDR1 SGHAT, CDR2 FQNNGV.

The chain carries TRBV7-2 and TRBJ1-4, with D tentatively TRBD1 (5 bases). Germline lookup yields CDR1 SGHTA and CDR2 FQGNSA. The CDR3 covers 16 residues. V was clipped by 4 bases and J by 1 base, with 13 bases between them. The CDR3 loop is CASSSSGAGTNEKLFF. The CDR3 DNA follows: TGTGCCAGCAGCTCGAGCGGGGCAGGAACTAATGAAAAACTGTTTTTT.

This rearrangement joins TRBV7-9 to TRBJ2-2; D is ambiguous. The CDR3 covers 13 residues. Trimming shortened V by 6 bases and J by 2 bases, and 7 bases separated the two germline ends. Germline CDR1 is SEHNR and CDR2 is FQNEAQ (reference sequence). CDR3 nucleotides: TGTGCCAGCAGTCACTTAAACACCGGGGAGCTGTTTTTT. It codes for CASSHLNTGELFF. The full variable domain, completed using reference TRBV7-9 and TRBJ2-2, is DTGVSQNPRHKITKRGQNVTFRCDPISEHNRLYWYRQTLGQGPEFLTYFQNEAQLEKSRLLSDRFSAERPKGSFSTLEIQRTEQGDSAMYLCASSHLNTGELFFGEGSRLTVL.

The CDR3 here is CASSFRVDEKLFF. CDR3 nucleotide sequence: TGTGCCAGCAGCTTCAGGGTCGATGAAAAACTGTTTTTT. The chain links TRBV7-9 to TRBJ1-4; D might be TRBD1 (5 bases). The CDR3 loop spans 13 amino acids. The germline gives CDR1 SEHNR, CDR2 FQNEAQ (reference sequence). Trimming left V 3 bases short and J 6 bases short, with 8 bases between. Variable domain in full (rest from reference TRBV7-9 and TRBJ1-4): DTGVSQNPRHKITKRGQNVTFRCDPISEHNRLYWYRQTLGQGPEFLTYFQNEAQLEKSRLLSDRFSAERPKGSFSTLEIQRTEQGDSAMYLCASSFRVDEKLFFGSGTQLSVL.

The chain's CDR3 is CASSLVSSGSIYNEQFF. The DNA of the CDR3 is TGCGCCAGCAGCTTGGTTTCTAGCGGGAGTATATACAATGAGCAGTTCTTC. The chain joins TRBV5-1 to TRBJ2-1, with TRBD2 matching over 10 bases. The CDR3 length is 17 residues. Trimming removed 0 bases from V and 4 bases from J; junction bases left unmatched: 7. The germline CDR1 and CDR2 sequences are SGHRS and YFSETQ.

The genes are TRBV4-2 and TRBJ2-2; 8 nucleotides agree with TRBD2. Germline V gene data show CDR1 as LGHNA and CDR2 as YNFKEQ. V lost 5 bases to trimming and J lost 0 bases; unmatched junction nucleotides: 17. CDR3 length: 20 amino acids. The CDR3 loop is CASSEPLESGGLPNTGELFF. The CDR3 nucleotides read TGTGCCAGCAGCGAACCCCTGGAGAGCGGGGGCCTACCGAACACCGGGGAGCTGTTTTTT.

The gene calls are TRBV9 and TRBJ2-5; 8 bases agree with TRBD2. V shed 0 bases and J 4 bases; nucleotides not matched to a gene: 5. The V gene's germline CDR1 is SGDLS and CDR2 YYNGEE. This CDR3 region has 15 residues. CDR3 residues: CASSVGRLASETQYF. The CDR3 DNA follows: TGTGCCAGCAGCGTAGGAAGACTAGCGTCAGAGACCCAGTACTTC.

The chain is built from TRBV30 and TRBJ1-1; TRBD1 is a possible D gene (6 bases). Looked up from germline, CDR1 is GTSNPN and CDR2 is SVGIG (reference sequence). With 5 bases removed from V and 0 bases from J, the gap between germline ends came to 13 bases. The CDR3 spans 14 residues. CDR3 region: CAWVGTSMNTEAFF. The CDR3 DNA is TGTGCCTGGGTCGGGACATCAATGAACACTGAAGCTTTCTTT.

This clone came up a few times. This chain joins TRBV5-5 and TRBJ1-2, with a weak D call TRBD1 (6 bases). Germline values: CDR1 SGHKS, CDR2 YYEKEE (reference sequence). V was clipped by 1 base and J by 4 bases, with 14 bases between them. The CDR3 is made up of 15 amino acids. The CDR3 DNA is TGTGCCAGCAGCTTGCCACAGGGCTTTGCCTATGGCTACACCTTC. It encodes CASSLPQGFAYGYTF.

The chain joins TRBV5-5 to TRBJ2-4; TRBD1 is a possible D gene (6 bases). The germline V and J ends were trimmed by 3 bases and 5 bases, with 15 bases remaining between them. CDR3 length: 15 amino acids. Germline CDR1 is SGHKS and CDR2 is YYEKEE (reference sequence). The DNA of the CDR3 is TGTGCCAGCAGCTGGAGACGGGACACCCAAAACATTCAGTACTTC. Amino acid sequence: CASSWRRDTQNIQYF.

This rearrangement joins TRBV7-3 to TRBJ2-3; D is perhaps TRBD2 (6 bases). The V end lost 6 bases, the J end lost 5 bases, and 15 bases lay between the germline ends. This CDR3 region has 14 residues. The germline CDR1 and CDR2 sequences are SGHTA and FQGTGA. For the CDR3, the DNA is TGTGCCAGCAGTGTCGGGGGTTTAGGAGATACGCAGTATTTT. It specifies CASSVGGLGDTQYF.

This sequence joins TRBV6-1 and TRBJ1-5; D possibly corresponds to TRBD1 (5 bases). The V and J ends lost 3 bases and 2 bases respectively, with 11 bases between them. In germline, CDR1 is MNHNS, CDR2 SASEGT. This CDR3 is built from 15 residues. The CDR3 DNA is TGTGCCAGCAGTGAGGGCGGGGGTGGCAATCAGCCCCAGCATTTT. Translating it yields CASSEGGGGNQPQHF.

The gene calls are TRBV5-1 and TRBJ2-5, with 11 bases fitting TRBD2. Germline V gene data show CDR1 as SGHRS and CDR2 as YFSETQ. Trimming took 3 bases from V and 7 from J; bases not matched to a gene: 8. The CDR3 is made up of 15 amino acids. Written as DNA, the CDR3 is TGCGCCAGCAGCTACAATAGCGGGGGGGAAGGGACCCAGTACTTC. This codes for CASSYNSGGEGTQYF.

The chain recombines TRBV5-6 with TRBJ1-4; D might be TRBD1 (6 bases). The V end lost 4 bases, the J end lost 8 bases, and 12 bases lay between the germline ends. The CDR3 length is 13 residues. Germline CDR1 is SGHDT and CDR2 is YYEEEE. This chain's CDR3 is CASSVTGLEKLFF. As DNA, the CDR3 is TGTGCCAGCAGCGTTACAGGGTTGGAAAAACTGTTTTTT.

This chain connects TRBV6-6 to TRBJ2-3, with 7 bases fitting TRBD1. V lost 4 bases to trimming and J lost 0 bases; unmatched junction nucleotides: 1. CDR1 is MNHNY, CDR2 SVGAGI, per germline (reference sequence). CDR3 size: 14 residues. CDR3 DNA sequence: TGTGCCAGCAGTTCGGGACAGAGCACAGATACGCAGTATTTT. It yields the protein CASSSGQSTDTQYF.

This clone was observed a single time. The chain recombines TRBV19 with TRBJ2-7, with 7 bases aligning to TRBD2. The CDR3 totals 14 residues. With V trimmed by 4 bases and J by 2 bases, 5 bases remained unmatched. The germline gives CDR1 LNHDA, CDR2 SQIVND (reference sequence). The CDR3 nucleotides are TGTGCCAGTAGTACCGGGACTAATACCTACGAGCAGTACTTC. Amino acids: CASSTGTNTYEQYF.

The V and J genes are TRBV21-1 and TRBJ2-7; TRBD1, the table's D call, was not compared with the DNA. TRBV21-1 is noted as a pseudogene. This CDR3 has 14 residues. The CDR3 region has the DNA TGTGCCAGCAGCAAAGTACGTGAACAGGCCAAGCAGTACTTC. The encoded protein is CASSKVREQAKQYF.

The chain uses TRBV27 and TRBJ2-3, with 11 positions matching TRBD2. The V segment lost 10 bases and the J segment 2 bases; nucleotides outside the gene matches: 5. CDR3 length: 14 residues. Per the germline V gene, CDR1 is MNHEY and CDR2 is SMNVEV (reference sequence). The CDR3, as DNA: TGTGCCACCAAGGGACTAGCGGACACAGATACGCAGTATTTT. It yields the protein CATKGLADTDTQYF.

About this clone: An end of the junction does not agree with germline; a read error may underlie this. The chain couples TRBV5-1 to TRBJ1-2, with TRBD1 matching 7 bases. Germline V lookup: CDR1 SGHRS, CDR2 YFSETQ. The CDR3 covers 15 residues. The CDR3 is CASRFPGQTLGGYTF. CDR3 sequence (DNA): TGCGCCAGCCGCTTTCCGGGACAGACTTTGGGAGGCTACACCTTC.

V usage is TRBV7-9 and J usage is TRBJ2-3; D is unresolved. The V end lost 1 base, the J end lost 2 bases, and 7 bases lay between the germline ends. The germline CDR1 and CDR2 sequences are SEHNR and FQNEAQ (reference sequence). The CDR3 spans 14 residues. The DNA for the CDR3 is TGTGCCAGCAGCTTAGATAGCTACACAGATACGCAGTATTTT. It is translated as CASSLDSYTDTQYF.

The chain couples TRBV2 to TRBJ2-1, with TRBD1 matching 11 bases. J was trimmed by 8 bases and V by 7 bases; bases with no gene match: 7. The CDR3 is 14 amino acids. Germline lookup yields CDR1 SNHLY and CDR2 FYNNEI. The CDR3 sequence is CASIRDRGSDEQFF. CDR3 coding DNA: TGTGCCAGCATAAGGGACAGGGGGTCCGATGAGCAGTTCTTC.

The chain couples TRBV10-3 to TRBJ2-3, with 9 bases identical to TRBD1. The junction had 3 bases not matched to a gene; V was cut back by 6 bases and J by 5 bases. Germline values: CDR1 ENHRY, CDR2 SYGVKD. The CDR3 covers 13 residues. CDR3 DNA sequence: TGTGCCATCAGGCCGGGACAGGGAGATACGCAGTATTTT. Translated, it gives CAIRPGQGDTQYF.

The chain's CDR3 is CASSDGTGGADTQYF. Here the CDR3 DNA reads TGTGCCAGCAGTGACGGGACAGGGGGCGCAGATACGCAGTATTTT. The V gene is TRBV6-4, the J gene TRBJ2-3; 12 nucleotides agree with TRBD1. The V gene end was trimmed by 2 bases and the J gene end by 4 bases; junction bases not matched to a gene: 1. Germline CDR1 MRHNA, CDR2 SNTAGT. The CDR3 totals 15 residues.

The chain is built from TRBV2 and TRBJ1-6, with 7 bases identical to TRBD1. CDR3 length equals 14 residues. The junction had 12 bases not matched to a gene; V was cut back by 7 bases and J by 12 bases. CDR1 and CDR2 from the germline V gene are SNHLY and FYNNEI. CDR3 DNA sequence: TGTGCCAGCACCCAAGACAGGGCGAACAAACCCCTCCACTTT. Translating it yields CASTQDRANKPLHF.

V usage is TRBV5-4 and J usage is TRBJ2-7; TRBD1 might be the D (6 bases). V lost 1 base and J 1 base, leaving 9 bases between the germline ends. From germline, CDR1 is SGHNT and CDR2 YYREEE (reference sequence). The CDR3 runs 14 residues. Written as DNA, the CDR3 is TGTGCCAGCAGCTTGAAGCAGGGGTCCTACGAGCAGTACTTC. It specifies CASSLKQGSYEQYF.